This TCR beta chain comes out of a study of identical twins. TCRdb re-derived calls from the 5' RACE reads in MiXCR, one entry per CDR3 protein. The sample yields about 220,000 distinct CDR3 sequences, roughly 10% seen once. This clonotype was seen more than once but under ten times. The antigen is undetermined. Study-level results: In drawing conclusions, the study used cross-sectional statistical analysis and did not follow the same donors. Compared with models, monozygotic twins showed more out-of-frame TCR alpha sharing. The study found weaker excess twin sharing in beta out-of-frame sequences. The abundant beta clonotypes from cord blood had fewer insertions, and memory repertoires had none of this.

Trimming stripped 1 base from V and 3 bases from J, with 12 bases between. Germline loops: CDR1 SGHVS, CDR2 FQNEAQ. The CDR3 is made up of 15 amino acids. The rearrangement uses TRBV7-8 and TRBJ1-1; D remains ambiguous. Sequenced input: memory (CD45RO+) T cells sorted from blood. This TCR was recovered from a woman aged 18-35 years in good health. For the CDR3, the DNA is TGTGCCAGCAGCTTAGGTCCGGGGTTATACACTGAAGCTTTCTTT. Amino acid sequence: CASSLGPGLYTEAFF.